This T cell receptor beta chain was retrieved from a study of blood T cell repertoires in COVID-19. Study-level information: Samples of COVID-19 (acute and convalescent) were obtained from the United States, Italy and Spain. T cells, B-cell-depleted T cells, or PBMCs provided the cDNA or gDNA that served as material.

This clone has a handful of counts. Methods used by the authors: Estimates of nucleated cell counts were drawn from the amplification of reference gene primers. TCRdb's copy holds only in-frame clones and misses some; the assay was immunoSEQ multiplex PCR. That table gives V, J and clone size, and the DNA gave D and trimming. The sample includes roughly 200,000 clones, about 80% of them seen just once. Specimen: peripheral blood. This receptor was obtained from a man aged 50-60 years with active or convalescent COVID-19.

The CDR3 region has the DNA TGTGCCAGCAGTCAGGTGGCAAAGGATCAGCCCCAGCATTTT. This codes for CASSQVAKDQPQHF. The J gene is TRBJ1-5, the V gene TRBV6-5; no firm D call. V lost 5 bases to trimming and J lost 5 bases, with 13 bases between them. The germline gives CDR1 MNHEY, CDR2 SVGAGI. The CDR3 consists of 14 residues.